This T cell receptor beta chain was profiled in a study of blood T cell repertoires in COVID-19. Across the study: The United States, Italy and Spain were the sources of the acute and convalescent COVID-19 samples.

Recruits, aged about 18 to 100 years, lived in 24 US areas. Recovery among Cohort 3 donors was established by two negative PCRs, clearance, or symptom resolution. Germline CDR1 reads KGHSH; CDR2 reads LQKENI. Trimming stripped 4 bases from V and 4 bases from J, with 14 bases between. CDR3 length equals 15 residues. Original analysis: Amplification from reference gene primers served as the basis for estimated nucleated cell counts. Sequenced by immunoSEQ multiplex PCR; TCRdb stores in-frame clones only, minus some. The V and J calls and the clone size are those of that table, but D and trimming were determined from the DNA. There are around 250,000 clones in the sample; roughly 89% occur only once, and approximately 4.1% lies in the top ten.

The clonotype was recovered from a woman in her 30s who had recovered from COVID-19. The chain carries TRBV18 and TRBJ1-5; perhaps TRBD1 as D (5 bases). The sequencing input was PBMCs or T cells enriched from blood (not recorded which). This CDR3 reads CASSRLRGGNQPQHF. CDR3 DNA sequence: TGTGCCAGCTCACGTTTAAGGGGAGGTAATCAGCCCCAGCATTTT. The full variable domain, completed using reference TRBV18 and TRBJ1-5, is NAGVMQNPRHLVRRRGQEARLRCSPMKGHSHVYWYRQLPEEGLKFMVYLQKENIIDESGMPKERFSAEFPKEGPSILRIQQVVRGDSAAYFCASSRLRGGNQPQHFGDGTRLSIL.